The 20 T cell receptor beta chains below all came from one sample that was sequenced in a study of CD8+ T cells in alopecia areata. Investigators isolated RNA and reverse transcribed it into cDNA to act as the sequencing template. Only in-frame clones appear in the TCRdb table, and some are missing; sequencing was by immunoSEQ multiplex PCR. The sample shows fewer than 350,000 clones, nearly 60% of them seen only once. Specified treatment: oral pan-JAK inhibitor, 5-10 mg twice daily. The source was CD4+ T cells sorted from blood, collected at week 24, from a patient treated with tofacitinib. These TCRs come from a human donor with alopecia areata.

V gene TRBV29-1 combines with J gene TRBJ1-2; 7 bases are a match to TRBD1. Germline CDR1 is SQVTM and CDR2 is ANQGSEA. This CDR3 comprises 16 residues. With V trimmed by 3 bases and J by 0 bases, 10 bases remained unmatched. CDR3 region: CSVDAAGGPANYGYTF. CDR3 DNA: TGCAGCGTTGATGCGGCAGGGGGTCCTGCTAACTATGGCTACACCTTC.

This clone was seen a handful of times. J is TRBJ2-5 and V is TRBV27; 10 bases align to TRBD2. This CDR3 region has 15 residues. The germline CDR1 and CDR2 sequences are MNHEY and SMNVEV (reference sequence). The junction had 1 base not matched to a gene; V was cut back by 2 bases and J by 1 base. CDR3 DNA: TGTGCCAGCAGTTTAAGCGGGGGGGCCCAAGAGACCCAGTACTTC. It specifies CASSLSGGAQETQYF.

The chain links TRBV10-3 to TRBJ2-3; 9 bases fit TRBD2. V shed 6 bases and J 2 bases; nucleotides not matched to a gene: 6. The germline CDR1 and CDR2 sequences are ENHRY and SYGVKD. CDR3 size: 15 residues. This CDR3 reads CAISPLAGTTDTQYF. In DNA form, the CDR3 reads TGTGCCATCAGCCCCCTAGCGGGGACCACAGATACGCAGTATTTT.

V usage is TRBV19 and J usage is TRBJ2-5; the D call may be TRBD1 or TRBD2 (7 bases each). CDR1 and CDR2 (germline): LNHDA, SQIVND (reference sequence). CDR3 length: 15 residues. The germline V and J ends were trimmed by 3 bases and 2 bases, with 13 bases remaining between them. CDR3 nucleotides: TGTGCCAGTAGTATGGGAGGGACAGTACAAGAGACCCAGTACTTC. As protein: CASSMGGTVQETQYF.

This chain joins TRBV9 and TRBJ2-1, with 11 bases fitting TRBD2. The CDR3 sequence is 17 residues long. J gave up 6 bases and V 2 bases, and 10 bases lay outside the gene matches. Germline CDR1 SGDLS, CDR2 YYNGEE. CDR3 region: CASSVSHSSGGPNEQFF. In nucleotides, the CDR3 is TGTGCCAGCAGCGTCTCCCATTCTAGCGGGGGGCCCAATGAGCAGTTCTTC. The full variable domain, completed using reference TRBV9 and TRBJ2-1, is DSGVTQTPKHLITATGQRVTLRCSPRSGDLSVYWYQQSLDQGLQFLIQYYNGEERAKGNILERFSAQQFPDLHSELNLSSLELGDSALYFCASSVSHSSGGPNEQFFGPGTRLTVL.

The gene calls are TRBV30 and TRBJ2-3; D perhaps matches TRBD2 (6 bases). V shed 3 bases and J shed 4 bases, with 14 bases lying between them. The germline gives CDR1 GTSNPN, CDR2 SVGIG (reference sequence). The length of the CDR3 is 14 residues. Written as DNA, the CDR3 is TGTGCCTGGAGCCCAGGAGGGGCTTCAGATACGCAGTATTTT. Residues: CAWSPGGASDTQYF.

This clone was counted a few times. The gene calls are TRBV11-1 and TRBJ2-7, with 8 bases identical to TRBD2. Germline V gives CDR1 SGHAT, CDR2 FQDESV (reference sequence). The V gene end was trimmed by 5 bases and the J gene end by 2 bases; junction bases not matched to a gene: 8. The CDR3 runs to 15 residues. The DNA of the CDR3 is TGTGCCAGCAGCCAACCGGGAGGGGTGACCTACGAGCAGTACTTC. Its protein is CASSQPGGVTYEQYF. The entire variable domain, with the rest obtained from reference TRBV11-1 and TRBJ2-7, is as follows: EAEVAQSPRYKITEKSQAVAFWCDPISGHATLYWYRQILGQGPELLVQFQDESVVDDSQLPKDRFSAERLKGVDSTLKIQPAELGDSAMYLCASSQPGGVTYEQYFGPGTRLTVT.

This clone was found a few times. The chain recombines TRBV14 with TRBJ1-1; D is undetermined. The germline CDR1 and CDR2 sequences are SGHDN and FVKESK. The V and J ends lost 0 bases and 4 bases respectively, with 6 bases between them. The CDR3 runs to 13 residues. The CDR3 loop is CASSQDLTTEAFF. CDR3 coding DNA: TGTGCCAGCAGCCAAGATCTTACCACTGAAGCTTTCTTT.

This chain links TRBV30 with TRBJ2-5; the match to TRBD2 covers 12 bases. CDR1 GTSNPN and CDR2 SVGIG come from the germline V gene (reference sequence). This CDR3 is 15 amino acids long. V shed 3 bases and J 2 bases; nucleotides not matched to a gene: 4. Written as DNA, the CDR3 is TGTGCCTGGAGCGGACTAGCGGGGTTACAAGAGACCCAGTACTTC. This sequence encodes CAWSGLAGLQETQYF.

The chain uses TRBV29-1 and TRBJ1-3; D gene ambiguous. The CDR3 spans 13 residues. V was trimmed by 4 bases and J by 2 bases, leaving 9 bases between them. Germline V gene lookup returns CDR1 SQVTM and CDR2 ANQGSEA. The CDR3, as DNA: TGCAGCGTTGTAGTCTTGACTGGAAACACCATATATTTT. Its protein is CSVVVLTGNTIYF.

V usage is TRBV9 and J usage is TRBJ2-3; TRBD2 might be the D (5 bases). CDR3 length: 16 amino acids. Germline CDR1 reads SGDLS; CDR2 reads YYNGEE. The germline V and J ends were trimmed by 0 bases and 3 bases, with 14 bases remaining between them. DNA for the CDR3: TGTGCCAGCAGCGTAGCGGGGATTCCGTTGACAGATACGCAGTATTTT. Encoded protein: CASSVAGIPLTDTQYF.

The rearrangement uses TRBV27 and TRBJ1-4; D is ambiguous. Germline V gene lookup returns CDR1 MNHEY and CDR2 SMNVEV (reference sequence). Deletions cut 5 bases from V and 8 bases from J, with 15 bases between. CDR3 length: 14 residues. CDR3 loop: CASSQTPSGEKLFF. CDR3 coding DNA: TGTGCCAGCAGTCAGACCCCGAGCGGGGAAAAACTGTTTTTT.

This sequence joins TRBV5-1 and TRBJ2-1, with D uncertain. V lost 3 bases and J lost 0, with 4 bases in between. The CDR3 is made up of 13 amino acids. Germline assignment: CDR1 SGHRS and CDR2 YFSETQ. DNA for the CDR3: TGCGCCAGCAGCTGGAACTCCTACAATGAGCAGTTCTTC. This encodes CASSWNSYNEQFF.

This clone was detected a few times. This sequence joins TRBV4-2 and TRBJ1-2; D gene uncertain. The germline V gene encodes CDR1 LGHNA and CDR2 YNFKEQ. Trimming stripped 1 base from V and 8 bases from J, with 8 bases between. There are 12 residues in the CDR3. This chain's CDR3 is CASSQGVGGYTF. CDR3 nucleotides: TGTGCCAGCAGCCAAGGCGTGGGCGGCTACACCTTC.

J is TRBJ2-1 and V is TRBV28; 7 bases align to TRBD2. The trim removed 5 bases at V and 5 bases at J, leaving 9 bases unmatched. This CDR3 has 15 residues. Germline CDR1 MDHEN, CDR2 SYDVKM. The DNA of the CDR3 is TGTGCCAGCAGTATGGGAGGGGTTGGCCACAATGAGCAGTTCTTC. Translation: CASSMGGVGHNEQFF.

The rearrangement uses TRBV30 and TRBJ2-5; D is unclear. Trimming took off 2 bases at V and 2 bases at J, with 9 bases between the two ends. CDR3 length: 13 amino acids. CDR1 is GTSNPN, CDR2 SVGIG, per germline (reference sequence). CDR3 sequence: CAWSMQEQETQYF. CDR3 nucleotide sequence: TGTGCCTGGAGTATGCAGGAGCAAGAGACCCAGTACTTC.

This rearrangement joins TRBV29-1 to TRBJ2-5, with TRBD1 matching 7 bases. The length of the CDR3 is 13 residues. Germline-derived CDR1 and CDR2 are SQVTM and ANQGSEA. The V gene end was trimmed by 7 bases and the J gene end by 1 base; junction bases not matched to a gene: 6. As DNA, the CDR3 is TGCAGCGCAAAACAGGGGACCCAAGAGACCCAGTACTTC. The encoded protein is CSAKQGTQETQYF.

This clone was observed a few times. The rearrangement joins TRBV15 to TRBJ2-5; TRBD1 might be the D (6 bases). This CDR3 is 15 amino acids long. Germline V CDR1 and CDR2: LNHNV, YYDKDF (reference sequence). V lost 7 bases and J lost 1, with 16 bases in between. The CDR3 nucleotides are TGTGCCACCACGCACAGAGGGGGATTCCAAGAGACCCAGTACTTC. Its translation: CATTHRGGFQETQYF.

The chain combines TRBV6-5 with TRBJ2-7, with D maybe TRBD1 (7 bases). V was trimmed by 0 bases and J by 0 bases, leaving 9 bases between them. CDR3 size: 15 residues. The germline gives CDR1 MNHEY, CDR2 SVGAGI. CDR3 amino acids: CASSYSRDSSYEQYF. The DNA of the CDR3 is TGTGCCAGCAGTTACTCGCGGGACAGCTCCTACGAGCAGTACTTC.

The V and J genes are TRBV19 and TRBJ1-1; D not certain. Germline CDR1 is LNHDA and CDR2 is SQIVND (reference sequence). This CDR3 region has 15 residues. V was pared by 3 bases and J by 0 bases, with 11 bases between. CDR3 nucleotides: TGTGCCAGTAGTATTAGGACTGCCCTGAACACTGAAGCTTTCTTT. It specifies CASSIRTALNTEAFF.